The 26 T cell receptor beta chains given below trace back to one sample, sequenced in a study of cytomegalovirus exposure and HLA in healthy donors (dated 2017 in TCRdb). The library was prepared using the immunoSEQ multiplex PCR assay. For the multiplex PCR, a mixture combining 60 forward primers for TCR Vbeta segments and 13 reverse primers for TCR Jbeta segments was used. TCRdb holds this immuneACCESS table with in-frame rearrangements only. Some clones are missing; in checked studies, unresolved V genes explain under half, and the rest has no known cause. The table for this sample lists about 180,000 clones; around 77% of them were counted only once. The ten largest clones represent around 2.4% of the sample. The specimen was PBMCs. These receptor sequences come from a man between 60 and 75 years old in good health and CMV-seronegative.

V and J are TRBV6-6 and TRBJ1-6; 7 nucleotides line up with TRBD1. The V gene end was trimmed by 6 bases and the J gene end by 7 bases; junction bases not matched to a gene: 6. The germline V gene encodes CDR1 MNHNY and CDR2 SVGAGI (reference sequence). This CDR3 spans 14 amino acids. The CDR3 spells CASSWDSENSPLHF. In DNA, the CDR3 is TGTGCCAGCAGCTGGGACAGTGAAAATTCACCCCTCCACTTT.

V and J are TRBV6-1 and TRBJ1-2; a possible D gene is TRBD1 (5 bases). V lost 2 bases and J lost 6, with 16 bases in between. CDR3 length equals 15 residues. CDR1 is MNHNS and CDR2 is SASEGT in the germline V gene. The CDR3 nucleotides are TGTGCCAGCAGTGAAATCAGGGCCTCCCCCCATGGCTACACCTTC. Residues: CASSEIRASPHGYTF.

The gene calls are TRBV12-5 and TRBJ2-1; D is unresolved. The V end was cut by 3 bases, the J end by 8 bases, with 23 bases between. The CDR3 is 17 amino acids. Germline V lookup: CDR1 LGHNT, CDR2 FRNRAP. The CDR3 spells CASGLVDPDFRLDEQFF. DNA of the CDR3: TGTGCTAGTGGTTTAGTCGATCCGGATTTCAGGCTCGATGAGCAGTTCTTC.

This clone has only one observation. The chain recombines TRBV23-1 with TRBJ1-1; TRBD1 is a possible D gene (5 bases). TRBV23-1 is designated an ORF whose function remains uncertain. The length of the CDR3 is 15 residues. V lost 1 base to trimming and J lost 3 bases, with 12 bases between them. The CDR3 DNA sequence: TGCGCCAGCAGTCAATTCAGGAGGGGTGACACTGAAGCTTTCTTT. Its translation: CASSQFRRGDTEAFF.

This rearrangement joins TRBV5-1 to TRBJ2-6, with D possibly matching TRBD1 (6 bases). Germline CDR1 and CDR2: SGHRS and YFSETQ. V was trimmed by 4 bases and J by 2 bases, leaving 10 bases between them. The CDR3 length is 15 residues. DNA of the CDR3: TGCGCCAGCAGCATACAGGGTACTGGGGCCAACGTCCTGACTTTC. It translates to CASSIQGTGANVLTF.

In its sample, this clone was seen a few times. The chain combines TRBV7-4 with TRBJ2-5; maybe TRBD1 (5 bases). The better agreement between TRBJ2-7 and the DNA end casts doubt on the J call. Germline V gene lookup returns CDR1 SGHVT and CDR2 SQSDAQ. This CDR3 is 16 amino acids long. CDR3 loop: CASSLDHQGYASEQYF. The CDR3 nucleotides are TGTGCCAGCAGCTTAGATCATCAGGGATATGCCTCCGAGCAGTACTTC.

This chain connects TRBV6-5 to TRBJ2-3, with TRBD1 matching over 7 bases. Germline lookup yields CDR1 MNHEY and CDR2 SVGAGI. V lost 6 bases and J lost 2; bases outside the gene matches: 5. The length of the CDR3 is 14 residues. CDR3 protein: CASSSQGYTDTQYF. CDR3 bases: TGTGCCAGCAGCTCACAGGGGTACACAGATACGCAGTATTTT.

This chain joins TRBV27 and TRBJ2-7, with 8 bases that match TRBD2. The V segment lost 2 bases and the J segment 5 bases; nucleotides outside the gene matches: 5. CDR1 is MNHEY and CDR2 is SMNVEV in the germline V gene (reference sequence). CDR3 length equals 14 residues. The CDR3 spells CASSLGGRGDEQYF. The CDR3 bases are TGTGCCAGCAGTTTAGGGGGGCGGGGGGACGAGCAGTACTTC.

The V call is TRBV5-4, the J call TRBJ2-1; 9 bases match TRBD2. Germline values: CDR1 SGHNT, CDR2 YYREEE (reference sequence). Trimming cost V 4 bases and J 0 bases; bases outside gene matches: 8. This CDR3 region has 17 residues. CDR3: CASSLGLALGSYNEQFF. CDR3 DNA: TGTGCCAGCAGCCTGGGACTAGCCCTGGGCTCCTACAATGAGCAGTTCTTC.

The chain uses TRBV7-9 and TRBJ2-5, with D maybe TRBD1 (5 bases). Germline values: CDR1 SEHNR, CDR2 FQNEAQ (reference sequence). V shed 2 bases and J shed 5 bases, with 15 bases lying between them. The CDR3 length is 15 residues. This CDR3 reads CASSLRRANGETQYF. The DNA of the CDR3 is TGTGCCAGCAGCTTACGCAGGGCCAACGGCGAGACCCAGTACTTC.

DNA for the CDR3: TGTGCCAGCAGTGGGCAGGGGTTTGGCTACACCTTC. Its translation: CASSGQGFGYTF. This sequence joins TRBV2 and TRBJ1-2; possible D gene TRBD1, 6 bases. V was shortened by 4 bases and J by 7 bases, with 10 bases between the two germline ends. The CDR3 covers 12 residues. From germline, CDR1 is SNHLY and CDR2 FYNNEI. Full variable domain (missing parts from reference TRBV2 and TRBJ1-2): EPEVTQTPSHQVTQMGQEVILRCVPISNHLYFYWYRQILGQKVEFLVSFYNNEISEKSEIFDDQFSVERPDGSNFTLKIRSTKLEDSAMYFCASSGQGFGYTFGSGTRLTVV.

The chain couples TRBV5-1 to TRBJ1-2, with 8 bases identical to TRBD1. CDR1 is SGHRS, CDR2 YFSETQ, per germline. The CDR3 spans 14 residues. The trim removed 3 bases at V and 2 bases at J, leaving 3 bases unmatched. As DNA, the CDR3 is TGCGCCAGCAGCTCCGGGACAGGCAACTATGGCTACACCTTC. Protein sequence: CASSSGTGNYGYTF. The whole variable domain, filled in from reference TRBV5-1 and TRBJ1-2, reads KAGVTQTPRYLIKTRGQQVTLSCSPISGHRSVSWYQQTPGQGLQFLFEYFSETQRNKGNFPGRFSGRQFSNSRSEMNVSTLELGDSALYLCASSSGTGNYGYTFGSGTRLTVV.

Only a few counts were recorded for this clone. This rearrangement joins TRBV10-1 to TRBJ1-1; D not certain. Trimming removed 5 bases from V and 4 bases from J, with 8 bases in between. The CDR3 runs to 12 residues. CDR1 is WNHNN, CDR2 SYGVQD, per germline (reference sequence). CDR3 in amino acids: CASSQVGTEAFF. In DNA, the CDR3 is TGCGCCAGCAGTCAGGTGGGCACTGAAGCTTTCTTT.

The chain recombines TRBV5-1 with TRBJ1-6, with D unclear. This CDR3 spans 13 amino acids. Germline CDR1 SGHRS, CDR2 YFSETQ. Trimming left V 2 bases short and J 9 bases short, with 9 bases between. CDR3 in amino acids: CASSFDRSSPLHF. CDR3 DNA sequence: TGCGCCAGCAGCTTCGACCGGAGTTCACCCCTCCACTTT.

This clone has just one count. The rearrangement links TRBV28 to TRBJ1-2, with a possible D match to TRBD1 (6 bases). The CDR3 runs to 16 residues. V lost 8 bases and J lost 0, with 19 bases in between. Germline V gene data show CDR1 as MDHEN and CDR2 as SYDVKM. The DNA for the CDR3 is TGTGCCAGCCTTCCCCTGGGGGCGGACTCTAACTATGGCTACACCTTC. It encodes CASLPLGADSNYGYTF.

In DNA form, the CDR3 reads TGCGCCAGCAGCCAAGTGGCCTTAACAACTAATGAAAAACTGTTTTTT. Encoded protein: CASSQVALTTNEKLFF. The J gene is TRBJ1-4, the V gene TRBV4-1; the D is unclear. The V gene lost 1 base and the J gene lost 0 bases, with 9 bases spanning the gap. Germline V gives CDR1 MGHRA, CDR2 YSYEKL. The CDR3 consists of 16 residues.

In its sample, this clone was seen a few times. The rearrangement uses TRBV7-6 and TRBJ1-3, with D possibly matching TRBD1 (5 bases). Per the germline V gene, CDR1 is SGHVS and CDR2 is FNYEAQ. Trimming removed 2 bases from V and 0 bases from J, with 17 bases in between. The CDR3 sequence is 18 residues long. CDR3 nucleotides: TGTGCCAGCAGCTTACCGCCGATACAGGAGAGCTCTGGAAACACCATATATTTT. It specifies CASSLPPIQESSGNTIYF.

This clone was counted only a few times. This sequence joins TRBV27 and TRBJ2-1, with 13 bases identical to TRBD2. The CDR3 has 16 amino acids. The V segment lost 5 bases and the J segment 9 bases; nucleotides outside the gene matches: 10. Germline CDR1 MNHEY, CDR2 SMNVEV (reference sequence). CDR3 region: CASSRLAGGSGGEQFF. The CDR3 DNA follows: TGTGCCAGCAGTAGACTAGCGGGAGGATCCGGGGGTGAGCAGTTCTTC.

CDR3 nucleotides: TGTGCTAGTGCCCTGGGACAGGGGGCGGATCAGCCCCAGCATTTT. It specifies CASALGQGADQPQHF. The rearrangement links TRBV12-5 to TRBJ1-5, with 12 bases identical to TRBD1. V lost 7 bases to trimming and J lost 5 bases; unmatched junction nucleotides: 6. The length of the CDR3 is 15 residues. Germline lookup yields CDR1 LGHNT and CDR2 FRNRAP.

The chain uses TRBV6-1 and TRBJ2-5; D call uncertain. From germline, CDR1 is MNHNS and CDR2 SASEGT. V lost 6 bases, J lost 1 base, and 15 bases lay in between. This CDR3 contains 15 residues. CDR3 bases: TGTGCCAGCAGGAGTGGATTCGGAGCCCAAGAGACCCAGTACTTC. It yields the protein CASRSGFGAQETQYF.

For the CDR3, the DNA is TGCGCCAGCAGCCCCAGCACAGGGGGCACCGGGGAGCTGTTTTTT. Its protein product is CASSPSTGGTGELFF. The gene calls are TRBV4-3 and TRBJ2-2; the match to TRBD1 covers 8 bases. This CDR3 is 15 amino acids long. J gave up 4 bases and V 4 bases, and 5 bases lay outside the gene matches. Germline V gene lookup returns CDR1 LGHNA and CDR2 YSLEER.

This rearrangement joins TRBV14 to TRBJ2-3, with 9 bases matching TRBD1. The junction had 8 bases not matched to a gene; V was cut back by 3 bases and J by 4 bases. Looked up from germline, CDR1 is SGHDN and CDR2 is FVKESK. This CDR3 has 16 residues. The CDR3 DNA reads as TGTGCCAGCAGCCACCCACGAGGACAGGGGCCAGATACGCAGTATTTT. This gives the protein CASSHPRGQGPDTQYF. Using reference TRBV14 and TRBJ2-3 for the parts outside the CDR3, the full variable domain is EAGVTQFPSHSVIEKGQTVTLRCDPISGHDNLYWYRRVMGKEIKFLLHFVKESKQDESGMPNNRFLAERTGGTYSTLKVQPAELEDSGVYFCASSHPRGQGPDTQYFGPGTRLTVL.

CDR3 residues: CASSFGTGEVAGELFF. DNA of the CDR3: TGTGCCAGCAGCTTCGGGACAGGGGAGGTCGCCGGGGAGCTGTTTTTT. The rearrangement uses TRBV5-5 and TRBJ2-2; TRBD1 matches 10 bases. Trimming at V came to 2 bases and at J to 6 bases, leaving 7 bases not matched to a gene. CDR1 is SGHKS and CDR2 is YYEKEE in the germline V gene (reference sequence). This CDR3 comprises 16 residues.

The genes are TRBV12-5 and TRBJ1-1; D may be TRBD1 (5 bases). The CDR3 runs to 13 residues. Germline V gene sequence: CDR1 LGHNT, CDR2 FRNRAP. V lost 0 bases and J 5 bases, leaving 7 bases between the germline ends. The chain's CDR3 is CASGLVGVTEAFF. CDR3 nucleotides: TGTGCTAGTGGTTTGGTAGGGGTTACTGAAGCTTTCTTT. Full variable domain (missing parts from reference TRBV12-5 and TRBJ1-1): DARVTQTPRHKVTEMGQEVTMRCQPILGHNTVFWYRQTMMQGLELLAYFRNRAPLDDSGMPKDRFSAEMPDATLATLKIQPSEPRDSAVYFCASGLVGVTEAFFGQGTRLTVV.

The chain uses TRBV6-1 and TRBJ1-6, with TRBD1 matching 9 bases. The CDR3 runs 14 residues. CDR1 and CDR2 (germline): MNHNS, SASEGT. The ends lost 4 bases at V and 10 bases at J; junction bases unmatched: 5. The CDR3 sequence: CASSAGTGYSPLHF. The DNA for the CDR3 is TGTGCCAGCAGTGCCGGGACAGGGTACTCACCCCTCCACTTT.

CDR3 sequence: CASSYGLGTSDEQYF. In DNA form, the CDR3 reads TGTGCCAGCAGCTACGGACTAGGAACGAGCGACGAGCAGTACTTC. This chain links TRBV7-6 with TRBJ2-7, with 7 bases identical to TRBD2. Germline loops: CDR1 SGHVS, CDR2 FNYEAQ. With 4 bases clipped from V and 5 bases from J, the junction kept 11 bases outside the gene matches. This CDR3 has 15 residues.